The T cell receptor beta chain described here comes from a study of metastatic and nonmetastatic thyroid tumors. CDR3 size: 15 residues. V trimming: 2 bases; J trimming: 0 bases; junction bases outside the gene matches: 3. Germline V lookup: CDR1 SGHAT, CDR2 FQNNGV. This clone occurred many times. TCRdb re-processed the PCR reads through MiXCR. The sample contains 45,000 to 50,000 clones, approximately 26% of which appear only once. Patients had received no treatment of any kind before thyroid surgery. The TCR sequence derives from a male donor with papillary thyroid cancer or a benign thyroid nodule (not recorded which). Some clones in this sample may be carry-over from other donors' samples. The gene calls are TRBV11-2 and TRBJ2-7; 8 bases fit TRBD2. Sequenced input: blood. CDR3 bases: TGTGCCAGCAGCTTACTTAGCGGGAACTCCTACGAGCAGTACTTC. Protein product: CASSLLSGNSYEQYF.